Below are 28 T cell receptor beta chains sequenced from a single sample in a study of post-analysis software for immune sequencing data. Every TCR beta cDNA library bore unique molecular identifiers. MiXCR, applied by TCRdb to the PCR reads, yields one record per CDR3 protein. The sample contains around 150,000 distinct CDR3 sequences, 36% of which appear only once. Sequenced here: blood, sampled after autologous hematopoietic stem cell transplantation. The receptor set was obtained from a girl aged 5-17 years with multiple sclerosis.

This clonotype was found once. CDR3 sequence (DNA): TGTGCCAGCAGTGAATCTCTACAGGGAAAGCTCTACGAGCAGTACTTC. Translating gives CASSESLQGKLYEQYF. J is TRBJ2-7 and V is TRBV25-1; maybe TRBD1 (6 bases). V lost 1 base, J lost 3 bases, and 16 bases lay in between. The CDR3 consists of 16 residues. Germline CDR1 is MGHDK and CDR2 is SYGVNS.

There are a few counts of this clonotype. The chain is built from TRBV7-9 and TRBJ2-7, with D unresolved. The ends were cut back, 1 base at V and 6 bases at J, with 4 bases in the middle. This CDR3 is 11 amino acids long. Germline lookup yields CDR1 SEHNR and CDR2 FQNEAQ (reference sequence). The CDR3 DNA reads TGTGCCAGCAGCTTAGGGACCGAGCAGTACTTC. It translates to CASSLGTEQYF.

This clonotype turned up a few times. The chain links TRBV3-1 to TRBJ2-1, with 8 bases that match TRBD2. The CDR3 contains 16 residues. V trimming: 0 bases; J trimming: 8 bases; junction bases outside the gene matches: 9. The germline gives CDR1 LGHDT, CDR2 YNNKEL (reference sequence). DNA for the CDR3: TGTGCCAGCAGCCAAGAAGGGGGACTAGTCCCATATGAGCAGTTCTTC. Its translation is CASSQEGGLVPYEQFF.

This chain links TRBV12-3 or TRBV12-4 with TRBJ1-2; 7 bases match TRBD1. CDR3 size: 15 residues. V was clipped by 2 bases and J by 4 bases; unmatched bases: 7. In DNA form, the CDR3 reads TGTGCCAGCAGTTTAAACGGAGAGGGGGCCTATGGCTACACCTTC. Translation: CASSLNGEGAYGYTF.

Only a few counts were recorded for this clonotype. The chain couples TRBV21-1 to TRBJ1-5; TRBD1 was called by the table and not checked on the DNA. TRBV21-1 is described as a pseudogene. The CDR3 spans 18 residues. The CDR3 DNA follows: TGTGCCAGCAGCAAAGTTCGGGCAGGGCTGAATGGCAATCAGCCCCAGCATTTT. Translating gives CASSKVRAGLNGNQPQHF.

The chain combines TRBV5-1 with TRBJ2-2; D gene ambiguous. V was clipped by 4 bases and J by 5 bases, with 9 bases between them. There are 13 residues in the CDR3. Germline V gene lookup returns CDR1 SGHRS and CDR2 YFSETQ. The CDR3 DNA reads TGCGCCAGCAGCGAGCCGGGTACCGGGGAGCTGTTTTTT. Protein sequence: CASSEPGTGELFF.

CDR3 DNA: TGCGCCAGCAGCTTGGGGGGACTAGAGTACTTC. It translates to CASSLGGLEYF. This chain uses TRBV5-1 with TRBJ2-5, with 8 bases matching TRBD2. Germline lookup yields CDR1 SGHRS and CDR2 YFSETQ. The CDR3 runs 11 residues. V dropped 0 bases and J dropped 12; count of bases not matched to a gene: 1.

This rearrangement joins TRBV12-3 or TRBV12-4 to TRBJ2-2; D is perhaps TRBD1 or TRBD2 (5 bases each). The CDR3 is 14 residues long. V was trimmed by 9 bases and J by 4 bases, leaving 15 bases between them. The CDR3 bases are TGTGCCAGTTCCGGGACCCGAGTCACCGGGGAGCTGTTTTTT. Residues: CASSGTRVTGELFF.

This clonotype has only a few counts. The rearrangement uses TRBV18 and TRBJ2-4; a weak D match, TRBD2 (5 bases). CDR3 length: 15 residues. The ends were cut back, 0 bases at V and 9 bases at J, with 15 bases in the middle. Germline values: CDR1 KGHSH, CDR2 LQKENI. CDR3 sequence reads: CASSPPVGVDGIQYF. In nucleotides, the CDR3 is TGTGCCAGCTCACCACCGGTGGGAGTTGATGGCATTCAGTACTTC.

The chain is built from TRBV27 and TRBJ1-1; 8 bases agree with TRBD1. CDR3 length equals 13 residues. V was pared by 8 bases and J by 3 bases, with 5 bases of the junction left unmatched. The germline CDR1 and CDR2 sequences are MNHEY and SMNVEV (reference sequence). CDR3 sequence reads: CASSQGGDTEAFF. CDR3 DNA sequence: TGTGCCAGCTCACAGGGGGGAGACACTGAAGCTTTCTTT.

The table lists this clonotype with a count of one. The chain links TRBV2 to TRBJ1-2, with 8 bases aligning to TRBD1. Looked up from germline, CDR1 is SNHLY and CDR2 is FYNNEI. The junction had 13 bases not matched to a gene; V was cut back by 4 bases and J by 9 bases. This CDR3 contains 15 residues. The CDR3 DNA sequence: TGTGCCAGCAGTGGGCAGGGGGCGCGACAATCAAGCTACACCTTC. Encoded protein: CASSGQGARQSSYTF.

This clonotype was counted once. The chain joins TRBV14 to TRBJ2-4; the D gene could be TRBD1 or TRBD2 (5 bases each). The J call may be faulty, since TRBJ2-7 better matches the DNA end. The germline gives CDR1 SGHDN, CDR2 FVKESK. The CDR3 totals 15 residues. Here the CDR3 reads CASSQDRDGPYEQYF. The CDR3 DNA is TGTGCCAGCAGCCAGGACCGGGACGGACCCTACGAGCAGTACTTC.

This clonotype has a handful of counts. The gene calls are TRBV7-8 and TRBJ2-1, with 12 bases aligning to TRBD2. The J call is in doubt because the DNA end fits TRBJ2-7 better. The germline V gene encodes CDR1 SGHVS and CDR2 FQNEAQ. CDR3 length: 17 amino acids. In DNA, the CDR3 is TGTGCCAGCAGCTTCATAACTAGCGGGAGGAGGAGCAATGAGCAGTACTTC. This sequence encodes CASSFITSGRRSNEQYF.

This clonotype was observed a few times. The chain couples TRBV11-2 to TRBJ1-5, with 10 bases aligning to TRBD1. The V gene's germline CDR1 is SGHAT and CDR2 FQNNGV. This CDR3 comprises 15 residues. V lost 3 bases and J lost 2; bases outside the gene matches: 1. CDR3 residues: CASSFGQGGNQPQHF. The CDR3 DNA follows: TGTGCCAGCAGCTTTGGACAGGGGGGCAATCAGCCCCAGCATTTT.

This clonotype has only a few counts. V and J are TRBV6-5 and TRBJ2-3; D tentatively fits TRBD1 or TRBD2 (6 bases each). The CDR3 totals 13 residues. V dropped 6 bases and J dropped 5 bases, with 12 bases sitting between them. Germline-derived CDR1 and CDR2 are MNHEY and SVGAGI. CDR3 region: CASRTGAGDTQYF. In DNA form, the CDR3 reads TGTGCCAGCAGAACGGGGGCGGGAGATACGCAGTATTTT.

This rearrangement joins TRBV20-1 to TRBJ2-3, with D maybe TRBD1 (6 bases). The CDR3 runs 13 residues. V lost 5 bases and J lost 2, with 11 bases in between. Germline CDR1 reads DFQATT; CDR2 reads SNEGSKA (reference sequence). CDR3 loop: CSAPRTVTDTQYF. DNA of the CDR3: TGCAGTGCTCCTCGGACAGTCACAGATACGCAGTATTTT.

A few counts support this clonotype. The rearrangement links TRBV4-3 to TRBJ2-1; the D is unclear. Germline CDR1 reads LGHNA; CDR2 reads YSLEER. This CDR3 contains 15 residues. V lost 1 base and J 3 bases, leaving 10 bases between the germline ends. CDR3 in amino acids: CASSQVDPGYNEQFF. The CDR3 DNA is TGCGCCAGCAGCCAAGTGGACCCCGGCTACAATGAGCAGTTCTTC.

The chain joins TRBV25-1 to TRBJ2-4, with D tentatively TRBD1 (6 bases). The CDR3 is made up of 16 amino acids. Trimming pared 4 bases from V and 3 bases from J, leaving 16 bases between. In germline, CDR1 is MGHDK, CDR2 SYGVNS. The CDR3 protein is CASSACRGICKNIQYF. The CDR3 coding sequence is TGTGCCAGCAGTGCCTGCAGGGGCATTTGCAAAAACATTCAGTACTTC.

V gene TRBV5-1 combines with J gene TRBJ2-3; D could derive from TRBD1 or TRBD2 (5 bases each). Trimming left V 4 bases short and J 9 bases short, with 12 bases between. The CDR3 runs to 12 residues. CDR1 is SGHRS and CDR2 is YFSETQ in the germline V gene. The CDR3 region is CASSGPGRTQYF. In nucleotides, the CDR3 is TGCGCCAGCAGCGGACCGGGACGAACGCAGTATTTT. The full variable domain, its missing parts supplied by reference TRBV5-1 and TRBJ2-3, is KAGVTQTPRYLIKTRGQQVTLSCSPISGHRSVSWYQQTPGQGLQFLFEYFSETQRNKGNFPGRFSGRQFSNSRSEMNVSTLELGDSALYLCASSGPGRTQYFGPGTRLTVL.

About this clonotype: One junction end does not reproduce the germline sequence, and a read error may be involved. This chain links TRBV11-2 with TRBJ1-2; tentative D call: TRBD1 (5 bases). The CDR3 covers 14 residues. Germline V gene data show CDR1 as SGHAT and CDR2 as FQNNGV. CDR3 sequence reads: CTSSLVRPQDGYTF. The CDR3 coding sequence is TGTACCAGCAGCTTAGTTCGCCCACAGGATGGCTACACCTTC. Drawing the rest from reference TRBV11-2 and TRBJ1-2, the complete variable domain is EAGVAQSPRYKIIEKRQSVAFWCNPISGHATLYWYQQILGQGPKLLIQFQNNGVVDDSQLPKDRFSAERLKGVDSTLKIQPAKLEDSAVYLCTSSLVRPQDGYTFGSGTRLTVV.

This clonotype came up a few times. The V and J genes are TRBV7-3 and TRBJ2-3; 8 bases are a match to TRBD2. The junction had 9 bases not matched to a gene; V was cut back by 4 bases and J by 3 bases. The CDR3 is made up of 16 amino acids. CDR1 is SGHTA and CDR2 is FQGTGA in the germline V gene. The CDR3 nucleotides are TGTGCCAGCAGCTGGCGGGGGGCAGGGAGTACAGATACGCAGTATTTT. Translating gives CASSWRGAGSTDTQYF.

This clonotype has just one count. A read error may produce the germline difference seen at one junction end. The CDR3 DNA follows: TGCGCCAGCAGCCCTGGACGGAACACTGAAACTTTCTTT. It codes for CASSPGRNTETFF. The chain uses TRBV4-3 and TRBJ1-1; D not resolved. This CDR3 region has 13 residues. Germline V gene lookup returns CDR1 LGHNA and CDR2 YSLEER.

Of note for this clonotype: This may arise from a read error, as a much more abundant clone is one base away. The rearrangement uses TRBV12-3 or TRBV12-4 and TRBJ2-7, with a tentative D call TRBD1 (5 bases). The CDR3 has 11 amino acids. CDR3: CAGRAGREQYF. CDR3 nucleotide sequence: TGTGCCGGCAGGGCCGGTAGGGAGCAGTACTTC.

This chain links TRBV20-1 with TRBJ2-7, with TRBD2 matching 8 bases. The germline V gene has CDR1 DFQATT and CDR2 SNEGSKA (reference sequence). V gave up 6 bases and J gave up 0 bases; unmatched junction bases: 7. CDR3 length: 14 amino acids. CDR3 amino acids: CSAMSGGSSYEQYF. In DNA, the CDR3 is TGCAGTGCCATGAGCGGGGGAAGCTCCTACGAGCAGTACTTC.

A few counts support this clonotype. The rearrangement uses TRBV6-5 and TRBJ2-1; tentatively, D is TRBD1 (5 bases). The CDR3 sequence is 12 residues long. Germline loops: CDR1 MNHEY, CDR2 SVGAGI. V shed 9 bases and J shed 8 bases, with 14 bases lying between them. CDR3 nucleotides: TGTGCCAGTGGGGCCCTAGGCGATGAGCAGTTCTTC. This sequence encodes CASGALGDEQFF.

The rearrangement uses TRBV20-1 and TRBJ2-7; 11 nucleotides align to TRBD1. CDR1 is DFQATT, CDR2 SNEGSKA, per germline (reference sequence). This CDR3 has 18 amino acids. With 3 bases clipped from V and 0 bases from J, the junction kept 13 bases outside the gene matches. The DNA for the CDR3 is TGCAGTGCTAGCGGGGCCGGGACAGGGGGTGATTCCTCCTACGAGCAGTACTTC. It translates to CSASGAGTGGDSSYEQYF.

This clonotype appeared many times. V is TRBV28 and J is TRBJ2-7; D unresolved. In germline, CDR1 is MDHEN, CDR2 SYDVKM. The V gene lost 5 bases and the J gene lost 4 bases, with 9 bases spanning the gap. The length of the CDR3 is 12 residues. CDR3 amino acids: CASSLEVYEQYF. The CDR3 DNA reads TGTGCCAGCAGTCTGGAAGTTTACGAGCAGTACTTC.

In this sample, this clonotype turned up a few times. The chain is built from TRBV6-6 and TRBJ2-1; D gene ambiguous. Germline CDR1 reads MNHNY; CDR2 reads SVGAGI (reference sequence). V was clipped by 0 bases and J by 3 bases, with 6 bases between them. This CDR3 spans 14 amino acids. Here the CDR3 DNA reads TGTGCCAGCAGTTACTCTGGCATCTACAATGAGCAGTTCTTC. It specifies CASSYSGIYNEQFF.